The entry below gives a single T cell receptor (beta chain) sequence along with its context. Its recognized antigen is unknown. The input lacks base qualities; no much larger clone sits a single base away. In Seattle, one collaborating source enrolled patients while the infection was active and tracked those patients longitudinally over the course of disease. Collaborating institutions collected whole blood in K2EDTA tubes following their own protocols. For TCRbeta analysis, collaborators shipped samples as frozen whole blood, isolated PBMCs, or DNA extracted from either of those sample types. This record belongs to a study of blood T cell repertoires in COVID-19 (dated by TCRdb to about 2020). Broadly, across the study: Samples covering the acute and convalescent phases of COVID-19 were provided by collaborators in the United States, Italy and Spain. The prospective study material was composed of cDNA or gDNA derived from T cells, B-cell-depleted T cells, or PBMCs. The samples were drawn from two sources: the first 160 participants of the ongoing ImmuneRACE study, and 1,000 to 1,500 subjects contributed by 6 global collaborators. Where available, HLA class I and class II types were obtained from metadata supplied by the sample provider rather than from assay-based typing. A de-identified subject ID, COVID-19 status, age in years and sex were almost always included in the sample metadata. The repertoires were made available in a free public database intended to serve as a resource for research on the immune response to SARS-CoV-2. Subjects who had been exposed to COVID-19, were actively infected with it, or had recovered from it provided the deeply sampled blood TCRbeta repertoires that made up the dataset.

Summary of the overall study and its limitations: The amount of clinical and demographic metadata varied by source and participant and was provided uncurated.

The immunoSEQ Assay, a bias-controlled multiplex PCR, was used to amplify TCRbeta CDR3 regions from genomic DNA. Under the source paper's analysis protocol: Nucleated cell counts per sample were estimated from amplification of reference gene primers within the assay. Sequence reads were collapsed and filtered to measure the absolute abundance of every unique TCRbeta CDR3 rearrangement. Productive Simpson clonality was computed per sample as the square root of Simpson's diversity index over productive rearrangements. Held by TCRdb, this immuneACCESS table contains in-frame sequences only and omits some clones. Under half of the omission traces to an unresolved V gene where checked; the cause of the rest is unknown. V, J and clone size reflect that table, while D and trimming were determined from the DNA. The sample table contains 75,000 to 90,000 clones; only one count was recorded for 75% to 85% of them. Around 34% of the sample belongs to the ten largest clones.

The cysteine opens and the phenylalanine closes a CDR3 of 16 amino acids. The retained sequence is limited to the CDR3, 48 bases, with the frame set at the first base. The germline V end is reduced by 3 bases and the J end by 4 bases; junction bases left unmatched: 5. For CDR1 and CDR2, the germline V gene (reference sequence) lists LNHDA and SQIVND. The chain was built from TRBV19 and TRBJ2-1, with 11 bases matching TRBD2. Sequences were obtained from peripheral blood. This TCR derives from a man aged 60 to 75 with COVID-19, enrolled during active disease. The CDR3 protein: CASSILTSGVYNEQFF. The DNA reads as follows: TGTGCCAGTAGTATCCTGACTAGCGGGGTTTACAATGAGCAGTTCTTC. Here the CDR3 is joined to the reference TRBV19 and TRBJ2-1 genes, and the full variable domain is: DGGITQSPKYLFRKEGQNVTLSCEQNLNHDAMYWYRQDPGQGLRLIYYSQIVNDFQKGDIAEGYSVSREKKESFPLTVTSAQKNPTAFYLCASSILTSGVYNEQFFGPGTRLTVL.